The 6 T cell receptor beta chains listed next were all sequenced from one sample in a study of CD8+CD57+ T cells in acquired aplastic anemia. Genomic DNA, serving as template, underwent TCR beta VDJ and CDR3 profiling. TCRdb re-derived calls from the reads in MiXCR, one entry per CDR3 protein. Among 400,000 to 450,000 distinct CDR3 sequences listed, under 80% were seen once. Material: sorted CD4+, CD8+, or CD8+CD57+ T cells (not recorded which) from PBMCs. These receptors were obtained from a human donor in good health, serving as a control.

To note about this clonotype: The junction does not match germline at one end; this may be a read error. The CDR3 DNA follows: TGCGCCAGCAGCCCGAGCGACAGTATGGGCACTGGAGCTTTCTTT. Translated: CASSPSDSMGTGAFF. The rearrangement joins TRBV5-1 to TRBJ1-1, with D possibly TRBD1 on 5 matching bases. Germline CDR1 and CDR2: SGHRS and YFSETQ. The CDR3 has 15 residues. Supplemented by reference TRBV5-1 and TRBJ1-1, the full variable domain reads KAGVTQTPRYLIKTRGQQVTLSCSPISGHRSVSWYQQTPGQGLQFLFEYFSETQRNKGNFPGRFSGRQFSNSRSEMNVSTLELGDSALYLCASSPSDSMGTGAFFGQGTRLTVV.

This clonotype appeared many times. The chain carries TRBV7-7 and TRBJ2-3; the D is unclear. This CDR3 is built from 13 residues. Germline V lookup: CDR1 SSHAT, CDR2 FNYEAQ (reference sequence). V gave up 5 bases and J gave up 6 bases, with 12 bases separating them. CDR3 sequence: CASSSWTGDTQYF. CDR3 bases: TGTGCCAGCAGCAGTTGGACGGGCGATACGCAGTATTTT.

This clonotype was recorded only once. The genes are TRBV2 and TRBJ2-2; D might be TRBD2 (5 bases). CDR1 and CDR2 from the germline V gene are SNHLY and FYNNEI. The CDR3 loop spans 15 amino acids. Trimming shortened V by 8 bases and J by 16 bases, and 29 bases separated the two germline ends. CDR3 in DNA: TGTGCCAGCGGTAGGAAGAGCGGTATCCAAGAGACGCAGTTTTTT. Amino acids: CASGRKSGIQETQFF.

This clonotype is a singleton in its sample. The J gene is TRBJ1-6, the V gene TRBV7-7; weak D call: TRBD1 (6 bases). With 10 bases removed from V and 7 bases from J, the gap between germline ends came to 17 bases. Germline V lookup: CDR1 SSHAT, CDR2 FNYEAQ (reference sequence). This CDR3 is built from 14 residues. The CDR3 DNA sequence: TGTGCCAAGCCAGCGGGGGGGCGGAATTCACCCCTCCACTTT. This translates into CAKPAGGRNSPLHF.

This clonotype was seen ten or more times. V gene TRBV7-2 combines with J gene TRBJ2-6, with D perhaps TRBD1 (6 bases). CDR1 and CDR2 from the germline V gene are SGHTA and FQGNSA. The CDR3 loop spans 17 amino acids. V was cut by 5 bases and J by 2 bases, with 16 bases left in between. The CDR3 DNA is TGTGCCAGCAGCCCACTGAGTGGGGGCACTGGGGCCAACGTCCTGACTTTC. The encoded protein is CASSPLSGGTGANVLTF. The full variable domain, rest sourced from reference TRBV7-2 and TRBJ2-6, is GAGVSQSPSNKVTEKGKDVELRCDPISGHTALYWYRQSLGQGLEFLIYFQGNSAPDKSGLPSDRFSAERTGGSVSTLTIQRTQQEDSAVYLCASSPLSGGTGANVLTFGAGSRLTVL.

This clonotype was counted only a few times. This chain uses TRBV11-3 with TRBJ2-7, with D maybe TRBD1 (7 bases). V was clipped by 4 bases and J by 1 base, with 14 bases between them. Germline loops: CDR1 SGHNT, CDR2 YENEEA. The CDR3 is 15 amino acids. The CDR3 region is CASSSLTGTSYEQYF. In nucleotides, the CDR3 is TGTGCCAGCAGCTCCCTGACAGGGACTTCCTACGAGCAGTACTTC. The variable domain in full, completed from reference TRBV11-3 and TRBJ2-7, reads EAGVVQSPRYKIIEKKQPVAFWCNPISGHNTLYWYLQNLGQGPELLIRYENEEAVDDSQLPKDRFSAERLKGVDSTLKIQPAELGDSAVYLCASSSLTGTSYEQYFGPGTRLTVT.